Given below is one T cell receptor beta chain in context. Assay used: immunoSEQ multiplex PCR; TCRdb lists only in-frame clones, some missing. The sample yields around 95,000 clones, approximately 95% seen once. These data come from a study of T cell changes during pregnancy in multiple sclerosis. The germline CDR1 and CDR2 sequences are SGHKS and YYEKEE (reference sequence). This CDR3 is built from 17 residues. V was pared by 3 bases and J by 1 base, with 11 bases of the junction left unmatched. The TCR originated in a female donor in good health, enrolled as a control in a pregnancy study. The sequenced sample was peripheral blood, obtained after pregnancy. The J gene is TRBJ1-1, the V gene TRBV5-5; 8 nucleotides match TRBD1. The CDR3 DNA reads TGTGCCAGCAGCTCGCTTCCAGGGGGCTTAGGGAACACTGAAGCTTTCTTT. Amino acid sequence: CASSSLPGGLGNTEAFF.